This T cell receptor (beta chain) was observed in a study of cytomegalovirus exposure and HLA in healthy donors (TCRdb year 2017). For context, the study as a whole: A later analysis indicated that the 90 to 150 validation repertoires were generated on the platform also employed for the approximately 700 repertoires of the first cohort. To predict cytomegalovirus infection status, the study brought together high-throughput TCR immunosequencing, statistical association of individual TCRs with disease status, and machine learning. The aim of the study was to test whether cataloging public T cell receptors could identify signatures of past pathogen exposure. A separate validation cohort of approximately 130 different subjects was used in addition to the approximately 700-subject first cohort. The research as a whole found: In vitro tests confirmed that a few of the cytomegalovirus-associated TCR beta chains recognize cytomegalovirus antigens. Most TCR sequences were seen in very few donors, while some public TCRs were found in many individuals. The study gave a list of 150 to 200 TCR beta chains associated with cytomegalovirus. Cytomegalovirus status was reported to be diagnosed by the classifier with high specificity and sensitivity in both the original and validation cohorts. The authors suggested that the approach could potentially be generalized to other disease states and immunological phenotypes. A later analysis had no HLA typing for the validation cohort, so co-occurrence there was scored across all 110 or so repertoires. Of the cluster scores, about 94% were above 0 in a later analysis, which found that TCRs clustered in the first cohort also tended to co-occur in the 120 validation repertoires.

Separate from the roughly 650-subject first cohort, the validation cohort of roughly 130 subjects was the group to which the donors belonged. Details on this clone: Its target antigen remains unknown. One base away there is no much larger clone; base qualities are not given.

V sheds 4 bases and J sheds 0 bases, leaving 17 bases between their ends. The CDR3 runs 17 residues from the cysteine to the phenylalanine. CDR3 DNA only is kept here, 51 bases in frame from base 1. The germline V gene encodes CDR1 SGDLS and CDR2 YYNGEE. Library preparation employed the immunoSEQ multiplex PCR assay. The original pipeline was this. A statistical classification framework was built for diagnosing cytomegalovirus status from the catalog of TCR beta chain sequences. The immuneACCESS repertoire file appears here via TCRdb, limited to in-frame rearrangements. These files lack a portion of the clones; in checked studies, under half of the deficit traces to unresolved V genes, and the cause of the others is not known. Clone size and V and J calls were adopted from that table, with D and trimming inferred from the DNA. Here the sample has 55,000 to 70,000 clones; 85% to 95% occur a single time. About 2.2% of the sample comes from the top ten.

The rearrangement combines TRBV9 with TRBJ2-1; TRBD2 is perhaps the D gene, given 6 matching bases. This receptor was obtained from a man aged 18 to 29 in good health and CMV-seronegative. Sequencing was performed on PBMCs. The CDR3 in this case is CASSFPRLDTSYNEQFF. In nucleotides, the sequence is TGTGCCAGCAGCTTCCCTCGACTAGACACCTCCTACAATGAGCAGTTCTTC.